This T cell receptor (beta chain) was obtained from a study of Graves' ophthalmopathy and Graves' hyperthyroidism. Across the study: Being free of ophthalmopathy for 18 months of follow-up defined stable hyperthyroidism.

If patients had other autoimmune diseases, uncontrolled infections, pregnancy or lactation, they were excluded. For repertoire sequencing, the TCR beta CDR3 regions were amplified from RNA transcripts. Second-round multiplex PCR came after first-round RT-PCR with HTBI primers. TCRdb re-called the multiplex PCR reads with MiXCR, one entry per CDR3 protein. This sample has about 550,000 distinct CDR3 sequences, with less than 45% found just once. Trimming left V 10 bases short and J 2 bases short, with 11 bases between. This CDR3 comprises 12 residues. Per germline, CDR1 MDHEN and CDR2 SYDVKM. On this clonotype: Its matching antigen is unknown.

Study-wide points: It was with 65% to 71% sensitivity and about 72% specificity that the model predicted ophthalmopathy progression. Sensitivity reached approximately 85% and specificity 81.08% for a 13-signature model separating ophthalmopathy from stable hyperthyroidism.

The specimen was peripheral blood or thyroid tissue (not recorded which). This chain joins TRBV28 and TRBJ1-2, with a possible D match to TRBD1 (6 bases). The source of this sequence is an adult man with Graves' hyperthyroidism. CDR3 amino acids: CANTDRNYGYTF. The DNA of the CDR3 is TGTGCCAACACGGACAGAAACTATGGCTACACCTTC.